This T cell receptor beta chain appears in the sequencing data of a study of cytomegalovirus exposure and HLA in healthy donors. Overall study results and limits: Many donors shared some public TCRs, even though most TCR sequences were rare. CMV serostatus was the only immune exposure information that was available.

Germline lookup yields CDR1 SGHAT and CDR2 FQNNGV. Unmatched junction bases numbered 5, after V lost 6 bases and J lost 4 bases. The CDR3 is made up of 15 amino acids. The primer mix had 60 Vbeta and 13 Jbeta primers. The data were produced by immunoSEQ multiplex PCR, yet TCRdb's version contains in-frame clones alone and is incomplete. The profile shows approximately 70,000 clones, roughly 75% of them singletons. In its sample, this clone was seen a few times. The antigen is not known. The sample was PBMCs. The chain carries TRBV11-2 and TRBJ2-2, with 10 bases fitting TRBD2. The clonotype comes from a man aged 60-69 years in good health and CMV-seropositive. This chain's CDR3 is CASRLQRGGTGELFF. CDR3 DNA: TGTGCCAGCAGACTACAGCGGGGGGGCACCGGGGAGCTGTTTTTT.